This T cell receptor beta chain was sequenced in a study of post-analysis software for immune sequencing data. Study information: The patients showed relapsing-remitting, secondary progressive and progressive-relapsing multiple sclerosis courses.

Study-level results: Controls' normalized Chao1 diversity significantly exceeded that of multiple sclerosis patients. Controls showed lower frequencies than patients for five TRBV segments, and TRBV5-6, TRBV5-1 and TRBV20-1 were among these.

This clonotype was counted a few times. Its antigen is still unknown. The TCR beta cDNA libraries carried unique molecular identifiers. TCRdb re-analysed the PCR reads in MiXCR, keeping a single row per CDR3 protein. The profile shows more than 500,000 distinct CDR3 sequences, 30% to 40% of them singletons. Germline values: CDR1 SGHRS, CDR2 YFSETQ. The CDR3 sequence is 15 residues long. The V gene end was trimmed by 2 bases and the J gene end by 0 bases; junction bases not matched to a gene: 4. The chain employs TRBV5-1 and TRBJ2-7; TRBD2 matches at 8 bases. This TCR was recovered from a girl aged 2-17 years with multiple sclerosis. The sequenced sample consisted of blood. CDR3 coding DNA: TGCGCCAGCAGCTTAATAGCGGGGCTCTCCTACGAGCAGTACTTC. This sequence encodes CASSLIAGLSYEQYF.